Presented here are 29 T cell receptor beta chains from one specimen sequenced in a study of CD8 T cells in Susac syndrome. cDNA came from 0.5 to 1 ug RNA primed by random hexamers. TCRdb re-derived calls from the immunoSEQ multiplex PCR reads in MiXCR, one entry per CDR3 protein. In the table there are around 270,000 distinct CDR3 sequences, roughly 85% of which are singletons. Specimen: CD8+ T cells from PBMCs. These receptors originate from a human donor with multiple sclerosis.

The rearrangement uses TRBV6-2 or TRBV6-3 and TRBJ2-6; D not certain. Trimming cost V 3 bases and J 3 bases, with 6 bases left between them. From germline, CDR1 is MNHEY and CDR2 SVGEGT. The CDR3 loop spans 14 amino acids. DNA for the CDR3: TGTGCCAGCAGTTATGACTTTGGGGCCAACGTCCTGACTTTC. This sequence encodes CASSYDFGANVLTF.

The chain carries TRBV6-1 and TRBJ1-3; 7 bases line up with TRBD1. The CDR3 totals 16 residues. Germline V lookup: CDR1 MNHNS, CDR2 SASEGT. The trim removed 4 bases at V and 2 bases at J, leaving 8 bases unmatched. CDR3 protein: CASSVTGDNAGNTIYF. CDR3 DNA sequence: TGTGCCAGCAGTGTCACAGGGGATAATGCTGGAAACACCATATATTTT.

This sequence joins TRBV30 and TRBJ2-7; 7 positions match TRBD1. The CDR3 contains 14 residues. J was trimmed by 7 bases and V by 5 bases; bases with no gene match: 14. Germline V lookup: CDR1 GTSNPN, CDR2 SVGIG (reference sequence). The CDR3 spells CAWDLGQGDWEQYF. For the CDR3, the DNA is TGTGCCTGGGACCTTGGGCAGGGGGATTGGGAGCAGTACTTC.

The chain couples TRBV28 to TRBJ2-3; D possibly corresponds to TRBD2 (6 bases). CDR1 is MDHEN, CDR2 SYDVKM, per germline. V lost 2 bases and J 6 bases, leaving 15 bases between the germline ends. The CDR3 covers 15 residues. The CDR3 loop is CASSLASVGSDTQYF. DNA for the CDR3: TGTGCCAGCAGTTTAGCTAGCGTCGGGAGCGATACGCAGTATTTT. The full variable domain, rest sourced from reference TRBV28 and TRBJ2-3, is DVKVTQSSRYLVKRTGEKVFLECVQDMDHENMFWYRQDPGLGLRLIYFSYDVKMKEKGDIPEGYSVSREKKERFSLILESASTNQTSMYLCASSLASVGSDTQYFGPGTRLTVL.

The V and J genes are TRBV27 and TRBJ2-3; 7 nucleotides match TRBD2. J was trimmed by 0 bases and V by 7 bases; bases with no gene match: 7. This CDR3 spans 15 amino acids. The V gene's germline CDR1 is MNHEY and CDR2 SMNVEV (reference sequence). The DNA for the CDR3 is TGTGCCAGCATTCAAATAGCGGGTAGCACAGATACGCAGTATTTT. As protein: CASIQIAGSTDTQYF.

The chain links TRBV20-1 to TRBJ1-1; TRBD1 matches at 9 bases. CDR1 and CDR2 (germline): DFQATT, SNEGSKA (reference sequence). The CDR3 totals 13 residues. Trimming took 6 bases from V and 1 from J; bases not matched to a gene: 3. CDR3 region: CSALQGANTEAFF. DNA for the CDR3: TGCAGTGCCCTACAGGGGGCGAACACTGAAGCTTTCTTT.

CDR3 in amino acids: CASSRSAGASEQYF. The CDR3 DNA reads TGTGCCAGTAGTAGAAGCGCGGGAGCCAGCGAGCAGTACTTC. The V and J genes are TRBV19 and TRBJ2-7; TRBD2 matches 7 bases. This CDR3 spans 14 amino acids. Unmatched junction bases numbered 9, after V lost 4 bases and J lost 6 bases. Per the germline V gene, CDR1 is LNHDA and CDR2 is SQIVND (reference sequence).

V and J are TRBV30 and TRBJ1-2; no firm D call. V lost 4 bases, J lost 1 base, and 7 bases lay in between. The CDR3 contains 12 residues. Germline CDR1 GTSNPN, CDR2 SVGIG (reference sequence). The CDR3 DNA reads TGTGCCTGGACAGGAAGTAACTATGGCTACACCTTC. As protein: CAWTGSNYGYTF.

The chain carries TRBV4-3 and TRBJ2-1, with 7 bases aligning to TRBD1. CDR1 LGHNA and CDR2 YSLEER come from the germline V gene. CDR3 length: 17 amino acids. Trimming removed 0 bases from V and 6 bases from J; junction bases left unmatched: 11. CDR3 region: CASSQDRDRELPNEQFF. CDR3 sequence (DNA): TGCGCCAGCAGCCAAGATCGAGACAGGGAACTCCCCAATGAGCAGTTCTTC.

This clonotype was seen a single time. This chain links TRBV5-1 with TRBJ2-3; D is undetermined. The germline V gene encodes CDR1 SGHRS and CDR2 YFSETQ. V was trimmed by 0 bases and J by 0 bases, leaving 5 bases between them. CDR3 length: 14 residues. In DNA, the CDR3 is TGCGCCAGCAGCTTGGCCATTAGCACAGATACGCAGTATTTT. This sequence encodes CASSLAISTDTQYF.

This clonotype appeared a single time. The chain links TRBV27 to TRBJ2-7, with 15 bases that match TRBD2. Germline V CDR1 and CDR2: MNHEY, SMNVEV (reference sequence). J was trimmed by 6 bases and V by 5 bases; bases with no gene match: 5. This CDR3 spans 15 amino acids. The DNA of the CDR3 is TGTGCCAGCAGTCCTGGGACTAGCGGGAGGCGCGAGCAGTACTTC. Residues: CASSPGTSGRREQYF.

The chain recombines TRBV18 with TRBJ2-1, with D uncertain. CDR3 length: 13 residues. Trimming left V 0 bases short and J 9 bases short, with 9 bases between. Germline V lookup: CDR1 KGHSH, CDR2 LQKENI. CDR3 protein: CASSPPSHGEQFF. In nucleotides, the CDR3 is TGTGCCAGCTCACCACCTAGCCATGGTGAGCAGTTCTTC.

The chain couples TRBV28 to TRBJ1-4; the match to TRBD1 covers 12 bases. The CDR3 spans 17 residues. Unmatched junction bases numbered 13, after V lost 11 bases and J lost 3 bases. Per germline, CDR1 MDHEN and CDR2 SYDVKM. CDR3 region: CAVPNRDRGRSNEKLFF. Here the CDR3 DNA reads TGTGCCGTACCCAACCGGGACAGGGGGCGATCTAATGAAAAACTGTTTTTT.

This clonotype appeared a few times. V usage is TRBV4-1 and J usage is TRBJ1-1; D is uncertain. The CDR3 length is 15 residues. V dropped 0 bases and J dropped 4 bases, with 12 bases sitting between them. Germline-derived CDR1 and CDR2 are MGHRA and YSYEKL. CDR3 protein: CASSQDPGMGTEAFF. CDR3 bases: TGCGCCAGCAGCCAAGATCCGGGGATGGGCACTGAAGCTTTCTTT.

The chain is built from TRBV7-9 and TRBJ2-7; 9 bases are shared with TRBD1. The V gene end was trimmed by 4 bases and the J gene end by 2 bases; junction bases not matched to a gene: 6. Germline assignment: CDR1 SEHNR and CDR2 FQNEAQ (reference sequence). The CDR3 sequence is 15 residues long. The CDR3 DNA is TGTGCCAGCAGCTCGGAGGGACAGGGCGCCTACGAGCAGTACTTC. This gives the protein CASSSEGQGAYEQYF. The variable domain in full, with the rest retrieved from reference TRBV7-9 and TRBJ2-7, is DTGVSQNPRHKITKRGQNVTFRCDPISEHNRLYWYRQTLGQGPEFLTYFQNEAQLEKSRLLSDRFSAERPKGSFSTLEIQRTEQGDSAMYLCASSSEGQGAYEQYFGPGTRLTVT.

The chain employs TRBV12-5 and TRBJ2-3, with 12 bases matching TRBD2. Germline CDR1 and CDR2: LGHNT and FRNRAP. There are 16 residues in the CDR3. V dropped 5 bases and J dropped 0; count of bases not matched to a gene: 3. The CDR3 DNA sequence: TGTGCTAGTGGTCCAGGGACTAGCGGGAGCACAGATACGCAGTATTTT. Protein product: CASGPGTSGSTDTQYF.

The J gene is TRBJ2-3, the V gene TRBV28, with a possible D match to TRBD1 (7 bases). Trimming took off 4 bases at V and 11 bases at J, with 25 bases between the two ends. The germline CDR1 and CDR2 sequences are MDHEN and SYDVKM. This CDR3 spans 16 amino acids. DNA for the CDR3: TGTGCCAGCAGTTCCGCCCTTGGGACAGAACTGGGGGGGCAGTATTTT. Translating it yields CASSSALGTELGGQYF.

The J gene is TRBJ2-1, the V gene TRBV4-1, with TRBD2 as a possible D gene (5 bases). V gave up 0 bases and J gave up 8 bases, with 17 bases separating them. Germline CDR1 reads MGHRA; CDR2 reads YSYEKL. The CDR3 totals 16 residues. The CDR3 DNA follows: TGCGCCAGCAGCCAAGAAAGGTCGCTAGCAATAGATGAGCAGTTCTTC. Translated: CASSQERSLAIDEQFF.

This chain connects TRBV27 to TRBJ2-7; D might be TRBD1 (5 bases). The CDR3 spans 16 residues. Per germline, CDR1 MNHEY and CDR2 SMNVEV (reference sequence). The ends were cut back, 2 bases at V and 0 bases at J, with 14 bases in the middle. CDR3 loop: CASSLRSGQNSYEQYF. CDR3 nucleotides: TGTGCCAGCAGTTTAAGGTCAGGGCAGAACTCCTACGAGCAGTACTTC.

CDR3 loop: CASSYSSVSYGYTF. The CDR3 DNA reads as TGTGCCAGCAGTTACTCGAGCGTATCCTATGGCTACACCTTC. The chain combines TRBV6-6 with TRBJ1-2; D unclear. The germline V gene encodes CDR1 MNHNY and CDR2 SVGAGI (reference sequence). V lost 0 bases, J lost 4 bases, and 9 bases lay in between. This CDR3 comprises 14 residues.

This rearrangement joins TRBV2 to TRBJ1-4, with D uncertain. This CDR3 comprises 15 residues. Germline lookup yields CDR1 SNHLY and CDR2 FYNNEI. Deletions cut 11 bases from V and 2 bases from J, with 18 bases between. CDR3 region: CAGGPSRRTNEKLFF. The CDR3 DNA follows: TGTGCCGGAGGGCCCTCCCGGAGGACTAATGAAAAACTGTTTTTT.

This clonotype was picked up one time. CDR3 residues: CASGGGNEQFF. The CDR3, as DNA: TGCGCCAGCGGAGGGGGGAATGAGCAGTTCTTC. The V and J genes are TRBV10-2 and TRBJ2-1; possibly TRBD1 or TRBD2 for D (6 bases each). Trimming shortened V by 8 bases and J by 7 bases, and 9 bases separated the two germline ends. The CDR3 is made up of 11 amino acids. Germline values: CDR1 WSHSY, CDR2 SAAADI.

The V call is TRBV11-2, the J call TRBJ2-5; D is possibly TRBD1 (6 bases). Trimming pared 3 bases from V and 1 base from J, leaving 15 bases between. From germline, CDR1 is SGHAT and CDR2 FQNNGV. The CDR3 spans 16 residues. CDR3 DNA sequence: TGTGCCAGCAGCTTGGGCTGGACAGATTTCCAAGAGACCCAGTACTTC. Translated: CASSLGWTDFQETQYF.

The chain carries TRBV4-1 and TRBJ2-3, with TRBD2 matching 7 bases. The CDR3 is 16 amino acids. Germline lookup yields CDR1 MGHRA and CDR2 YSYEKL. The J segment lost 5 bases and the V segment lost 5 bases, leaving 13 bases of the junction unmatched. CDR3 amino acids: CASSLGVRRERDTQYF. The CDR3 DNA sequence: TGCGCCAGCAGCTTAGGGGTCAGGCGGGAGAGAGATACGCAGTATTTT.

This clonotype came up once. The chain joins TRBV24-1 to TRBJ1-2; D perhaps matches TRBD1 (6 bases). Trimming cost V 2 bases and J 4 bases, with 16 bases left between them. Germline CDR1 is KGHDR and CDR2 is SFDVKD. The length of the CDR3 is 16 residues. CDR3 protein: CATSDSGQYGAYGYTF. The CDR3 DNA is TGTGCCACCAGTGATTCCGGACAGTACGGCGCCTATGGCTACACCTTC.

The gene calls are TRBV6-5 and TRBJ2-1; 10 bases are a match to TRBD2. V lost 3 bases, J lost 0 bases, and 11 bases stayed unmatched. Germline-derived CDR1 and CDR2 are MNHEY and SVGAGI. The CDR3 consists of 19 residues. The CDR3 DNA follows: TGTGCCAGCAGTTATGGGTATCTAGCGGGAGAAGCCTCCTACAATGAGCAGTTCTTC. The encoded protein is CASSYGYLAGEASYNEQFF.

The CDR3 DNA reads as TGTGCCAGCAGCTTAAACCCGGACACTGAAGCTTTCTTT. It is translated as CASSLNPDTEAFF. The rearrangement uses TRBV5-5 and TRBJ1-1; D not certain. The CDR3 runs 13 residues. Per germline, CDR1 SGHKS and CDR2 YYEKEE (reference sequence). Trimming pared 2 bases from V and 3 bases from J, leaving 8 bases between.

V is TRBV27 and J is TRBJ2-1, with a weak D call TRBD2 (6 bases). The V end was cut by 7 bases, the J end by 4 bases, with 17 bases between. This CDR3 spans 15 amino acids. From germline, CDR1 is MNHEY and CDR2 SMNVEV (reference sequence). This CDR3 reads CASTAGTLGYNEQFF. CDR3 in DNA: TGTGCCAGCACAGCCGGGACTTTGGGTTACAATGAGCAGTTCTTC.

This clonotype showed up just once. The chain recombines TRBV30 with TRBJ1-6, with unresolved D. Trimming stripped 0 bases from V and 9 bases from J, with 9 bases between. CDR3 size: 13 residues. Germline values: CDR1 GTSNPN, CDR2 SVGIG (reference sequence). The CDR3 sequence: CAWSVSWGSPLHF. The CDR3 DNA follows: TGTGCCTGGAGTGTATCGTGGGGTTCACCCCTCCACTTT.